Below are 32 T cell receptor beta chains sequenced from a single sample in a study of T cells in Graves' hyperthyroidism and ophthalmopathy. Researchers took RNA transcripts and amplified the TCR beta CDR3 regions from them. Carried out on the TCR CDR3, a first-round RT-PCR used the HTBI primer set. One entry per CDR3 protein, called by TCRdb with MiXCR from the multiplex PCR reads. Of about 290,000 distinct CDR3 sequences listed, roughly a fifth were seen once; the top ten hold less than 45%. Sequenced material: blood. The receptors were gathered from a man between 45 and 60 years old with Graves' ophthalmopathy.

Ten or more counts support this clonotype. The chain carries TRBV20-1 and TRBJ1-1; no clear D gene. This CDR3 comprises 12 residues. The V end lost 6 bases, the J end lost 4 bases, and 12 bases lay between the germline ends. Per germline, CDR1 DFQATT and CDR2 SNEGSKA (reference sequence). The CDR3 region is CSAADFRTEAFF. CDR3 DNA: TGCAGTGCCGCGGACTTTCGCACTGAAGCTTTCTTT.

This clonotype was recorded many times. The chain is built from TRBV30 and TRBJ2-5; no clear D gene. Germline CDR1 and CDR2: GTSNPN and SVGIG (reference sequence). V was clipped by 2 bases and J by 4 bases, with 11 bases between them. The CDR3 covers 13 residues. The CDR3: CAWSPPAAETQYF. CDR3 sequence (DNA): TGTGCCTGGAGTCCTCCCGCCGCAGAGACCCAGTACTTC.

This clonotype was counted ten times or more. The CDR3 coding sequence is TGTGCCAGCAGCTTATTGGCTAGCCGTGAGACCCAGTACTTC. Protein product: CASSLLASRETQYF. The V gene is TRBV7-9, the J gene TRBJ2-5; the D gene is possibly TRBD2 (5 bases). CDR1 is SEHNR and CDR2 is FQNEAQ in the germline V gene (reference sequence). This CDR3 has 14 amino acids. V shed 2 bases and J shed 5 bases, with 12 bases lying between them.

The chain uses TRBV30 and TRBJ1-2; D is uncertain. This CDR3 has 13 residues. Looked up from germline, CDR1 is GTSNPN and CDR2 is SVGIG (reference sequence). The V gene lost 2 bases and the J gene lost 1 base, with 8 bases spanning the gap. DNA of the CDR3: TGTGCCTGGAGTTCTGAAAATAACTATGGCTACACCTTC. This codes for CAWSSENNYGYTF. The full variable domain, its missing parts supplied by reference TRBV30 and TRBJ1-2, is SQTIHQWPATLVQPVGSPLSLECTVEGTSNPNLYWYRQAAGRGLQLLFYSVGIGQISSEVPQNLSASRPQDRQFILSSKKLLLSDSGFYLCAWSSENNYGYTFGSGTRLTVV.

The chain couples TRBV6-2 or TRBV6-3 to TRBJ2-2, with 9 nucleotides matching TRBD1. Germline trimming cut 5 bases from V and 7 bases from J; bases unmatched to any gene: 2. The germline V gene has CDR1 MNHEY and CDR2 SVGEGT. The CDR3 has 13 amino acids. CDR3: CASSRQGGGELFF. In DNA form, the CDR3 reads TGTGCCAGCAGTCGACAGGGGGGCGGGGAGCTGTTTTTT.

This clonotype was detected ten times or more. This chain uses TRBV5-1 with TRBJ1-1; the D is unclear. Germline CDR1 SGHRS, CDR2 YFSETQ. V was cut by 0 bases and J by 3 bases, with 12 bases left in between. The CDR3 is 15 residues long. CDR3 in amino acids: CASSLAGDGYTEAFF. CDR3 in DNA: TGCGCCAGCAGCTTGGCCGGGGATGGGTACACTGAAGCTTTCTTT.

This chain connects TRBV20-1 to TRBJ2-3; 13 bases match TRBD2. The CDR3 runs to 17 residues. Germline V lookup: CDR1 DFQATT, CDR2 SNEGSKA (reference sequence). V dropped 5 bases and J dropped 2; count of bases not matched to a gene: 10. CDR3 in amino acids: CSAPGPLAGGPTDTQYF. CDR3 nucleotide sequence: TGCAGTGCTCCCGGCCCACTAGCGGGAGGGCCCACAGATACGCAGTATTTT.

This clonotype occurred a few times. CDR3 region: CASSGGILGSYEQYF. DNA for the CDR3: TGTGCCAGCAGCGGGGGGATATTGGGGAGCTACGAGCAGTACTTC. V usage is TRBV7-9 and J usage is TRBJ2-7, with D perhaps matching TRBD2 (6 bases). The CDR3 consists of 15 residues. Trimming cost V 5 bases and J 3 bases, with 17 bases left between them. Germline V gives CDR1 SEHNR, CDR2 FQNEAQ (reference sequence).

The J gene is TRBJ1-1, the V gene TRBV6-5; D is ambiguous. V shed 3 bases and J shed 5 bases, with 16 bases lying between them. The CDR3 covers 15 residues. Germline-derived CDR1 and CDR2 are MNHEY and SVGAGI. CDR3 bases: TGTGCCAGCAGTTATCGCCTCCGGGATACTACTGAAGCTTTCTTT. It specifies CASSYRLRDTTEAFF.

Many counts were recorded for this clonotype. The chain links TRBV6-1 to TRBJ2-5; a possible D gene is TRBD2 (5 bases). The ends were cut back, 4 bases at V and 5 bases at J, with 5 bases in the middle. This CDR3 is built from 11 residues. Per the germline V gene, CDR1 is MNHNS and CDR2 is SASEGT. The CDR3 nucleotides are TGTGCCAGCAGTGGCGGGGAGACCCAGTACTTC. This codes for CASSGGETQYF.

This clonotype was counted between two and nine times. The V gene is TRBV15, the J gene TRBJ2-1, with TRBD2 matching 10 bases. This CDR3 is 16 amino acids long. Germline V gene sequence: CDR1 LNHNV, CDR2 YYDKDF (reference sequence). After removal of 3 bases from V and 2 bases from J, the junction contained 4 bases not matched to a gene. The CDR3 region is CATSRVTSGTYNEQFF. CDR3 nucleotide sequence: TGTGCCACCAGCAGGGTAACTAGCGGGACCTACAATGAGCAGTTCTTC.

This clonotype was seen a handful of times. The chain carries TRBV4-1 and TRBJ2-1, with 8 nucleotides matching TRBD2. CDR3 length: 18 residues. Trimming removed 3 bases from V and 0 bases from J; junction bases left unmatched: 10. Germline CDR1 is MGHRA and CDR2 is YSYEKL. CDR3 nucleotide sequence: TGCGCCAGCAGCCACCCCTTCAAGCGGGGGAGCTCCTACAATGAGCAGTTCTTC. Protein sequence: CASSHPFKRGSSYNEQFF.

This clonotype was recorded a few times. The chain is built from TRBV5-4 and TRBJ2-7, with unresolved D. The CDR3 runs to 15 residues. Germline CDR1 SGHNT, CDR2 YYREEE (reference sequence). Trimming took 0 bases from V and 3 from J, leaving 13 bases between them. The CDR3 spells CASSLGASEIYEQYF. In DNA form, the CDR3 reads TGTGCCAGCAGCTTGGGGGCTAGTGAAATCTACGAGCAGTACTTC.

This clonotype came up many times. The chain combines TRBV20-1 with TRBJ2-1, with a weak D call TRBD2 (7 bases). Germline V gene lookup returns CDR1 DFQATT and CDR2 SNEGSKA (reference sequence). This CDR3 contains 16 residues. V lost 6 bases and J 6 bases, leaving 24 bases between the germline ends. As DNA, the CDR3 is TGCAGTGCCCCCCCGGGGAGGGGGGGGGTGTCCAATGAGCAGTTCTTC. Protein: CSAPPGRGGVSNEQFF.

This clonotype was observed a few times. The CDR3 DNA reads as TGTGCCAGCAGTGAGGGGACATGGGGGACCCGCTACACCTTC. Translated, it gives CASSEGTWGTRYTF. The chain joins TRBV6-1 to TRBJ1-2, with TRBD1 as a possible D gene (6 bases). Trimming left V 3 bases short and J 9 bases short, with 17 bases between. CDR3 length: 14 residues. Germline lookup yields CDR1 MNHNS and CDR2 SASEGT.

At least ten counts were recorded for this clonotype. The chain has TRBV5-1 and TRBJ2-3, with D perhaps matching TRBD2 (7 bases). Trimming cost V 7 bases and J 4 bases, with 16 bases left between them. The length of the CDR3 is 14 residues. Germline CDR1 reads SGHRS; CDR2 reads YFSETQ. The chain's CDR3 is CASGPGGQSDTQYF. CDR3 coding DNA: TGCGCCAGCGGCCCCGGGGGGCAGTCAGATACGCAGTATTTT.

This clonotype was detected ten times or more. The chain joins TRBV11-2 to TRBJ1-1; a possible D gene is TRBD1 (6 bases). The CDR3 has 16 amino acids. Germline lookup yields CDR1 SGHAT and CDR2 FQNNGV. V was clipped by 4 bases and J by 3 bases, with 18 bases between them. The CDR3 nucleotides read TGTGCCAGCAGCTGGGGCGGGGGCCGCACGGACACTGAAGCTTTCTTT. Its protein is CASSWGGGRTDTEAFF.

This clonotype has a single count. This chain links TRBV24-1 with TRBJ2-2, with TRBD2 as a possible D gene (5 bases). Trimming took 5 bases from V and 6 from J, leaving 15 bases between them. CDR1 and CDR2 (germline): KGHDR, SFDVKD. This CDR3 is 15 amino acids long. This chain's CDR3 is CATSARRAFSGELFF. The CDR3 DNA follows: TGTGCCACCAGTGCTCGGCGGGCCTTCTCCGGGGAGCTGTTTTTT.

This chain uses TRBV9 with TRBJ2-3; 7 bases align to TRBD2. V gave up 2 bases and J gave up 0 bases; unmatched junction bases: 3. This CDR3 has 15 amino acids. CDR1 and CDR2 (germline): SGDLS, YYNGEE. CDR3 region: CASSVSGHSTDTQYF. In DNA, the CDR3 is TGTGCCAGCAGCGTTAGCGGGCATAGCACAGATACGCAGTATTTT.

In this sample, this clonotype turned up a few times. The DNA for the CDR3 is TGCAGCGCTCGGGACACGGGGAACACTGAAGCTTTCTTT. Translating gives CSARDTGNTEAFF. The chain carries TRBV29-1 and TRBJ1-1; D possibly corresponds to TRBD1 (6 bases). CDR1 SQVTM and CDR2 ANQGSEA come from the germline V gene. The CDR3 spans 13 residues. With 7 bases removed from V and 1 base from J, the gap between germline ends came to 13 bases.

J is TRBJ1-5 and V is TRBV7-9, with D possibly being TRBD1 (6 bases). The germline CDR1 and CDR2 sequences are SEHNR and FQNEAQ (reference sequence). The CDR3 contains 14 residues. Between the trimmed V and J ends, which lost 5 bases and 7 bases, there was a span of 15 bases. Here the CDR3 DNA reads TGTGCCAGCAGCCATGGGGGGGCCCGACAGCCCCAGCATTTT. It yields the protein CASSHGGARQPQHF.

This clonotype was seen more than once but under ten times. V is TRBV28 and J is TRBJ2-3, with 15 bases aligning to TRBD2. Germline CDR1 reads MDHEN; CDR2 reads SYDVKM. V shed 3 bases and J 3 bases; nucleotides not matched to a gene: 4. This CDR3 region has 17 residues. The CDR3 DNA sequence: TGTGCCAGCAGTTTCGGGGGACTAGCGGGAGGTACAGATACGCAGTATTTT. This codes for CASSFGGLAGGTDTQYF.

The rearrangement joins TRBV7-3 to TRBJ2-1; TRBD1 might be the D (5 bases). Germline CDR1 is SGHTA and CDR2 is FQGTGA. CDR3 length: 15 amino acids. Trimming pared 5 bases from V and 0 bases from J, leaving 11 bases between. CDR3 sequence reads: CASSPGWGSYNEQFF. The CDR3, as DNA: TGTGCCAGCAGCCCAGGGTGGGGCTCCTACAATGAGCAGTTCTTC. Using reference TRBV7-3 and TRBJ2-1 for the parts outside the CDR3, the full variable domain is GAGVSQTPSNKVTEKGKYVELRCDPISGHTALYWYRQSLGQGPEFLIYFQGTGAADDSGLPNDRFFAVRPEGSVSTLKIQRTERGDSAVYLCASSPGWGSYNEQFFGPGTRLTVL.

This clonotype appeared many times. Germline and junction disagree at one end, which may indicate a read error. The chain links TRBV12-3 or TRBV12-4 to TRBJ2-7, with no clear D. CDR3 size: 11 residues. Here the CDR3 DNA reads TGTGCCAGCAGTCTCTCCCACGAGCAGTACTTC. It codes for CASSLSHEQYF.

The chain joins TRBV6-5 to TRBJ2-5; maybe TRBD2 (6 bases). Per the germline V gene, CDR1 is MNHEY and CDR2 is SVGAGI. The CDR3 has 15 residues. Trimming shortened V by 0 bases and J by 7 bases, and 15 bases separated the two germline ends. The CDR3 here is CASSYSAGLGRTQYF. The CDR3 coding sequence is TGTGCCAGCAGTTACTCGGCGGGGCTGGGTCGGACCCAGTACTTC.

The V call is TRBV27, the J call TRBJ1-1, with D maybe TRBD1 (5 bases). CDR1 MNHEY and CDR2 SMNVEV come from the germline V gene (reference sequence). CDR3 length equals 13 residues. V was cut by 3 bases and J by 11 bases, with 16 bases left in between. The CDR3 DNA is TGTGCCAGCAGTTTCTCGTCCGGGACTCAGGCTTTCTTT. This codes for CASSFSSGTQAFF.

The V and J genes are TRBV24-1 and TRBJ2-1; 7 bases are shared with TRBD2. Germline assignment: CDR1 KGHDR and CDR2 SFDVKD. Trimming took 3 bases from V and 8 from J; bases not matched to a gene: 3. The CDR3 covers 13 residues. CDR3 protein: CATSDAGRDEQFF. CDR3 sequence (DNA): TGTGCCACCAGTGATGCAGGGAGGGATGAGCAGTTCTTC.

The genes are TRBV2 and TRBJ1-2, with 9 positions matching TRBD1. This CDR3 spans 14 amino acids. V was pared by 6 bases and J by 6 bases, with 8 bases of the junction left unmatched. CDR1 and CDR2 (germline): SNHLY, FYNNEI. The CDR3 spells CASRGGQGLHGYTF. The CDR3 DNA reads TGTGCCAGCAGGGGCGGACAGGGGTTGCATGGCTACACCTTC.

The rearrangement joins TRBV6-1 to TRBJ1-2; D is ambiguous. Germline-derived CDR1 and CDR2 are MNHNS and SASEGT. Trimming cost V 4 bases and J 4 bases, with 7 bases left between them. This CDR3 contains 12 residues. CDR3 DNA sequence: TGTGCCAGCAGTGCAGAGTTCTATGGCTACACCTTC. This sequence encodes CASSAEFYGYTF.

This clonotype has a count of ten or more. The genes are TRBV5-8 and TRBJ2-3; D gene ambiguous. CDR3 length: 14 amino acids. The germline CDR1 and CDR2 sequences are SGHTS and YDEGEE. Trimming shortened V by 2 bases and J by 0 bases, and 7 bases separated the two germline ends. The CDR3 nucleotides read TGTGCCAGCAGCTTTGCGATAAGCACAGATACGCAGTATTTT. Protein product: CASSFAISTDTQYF.

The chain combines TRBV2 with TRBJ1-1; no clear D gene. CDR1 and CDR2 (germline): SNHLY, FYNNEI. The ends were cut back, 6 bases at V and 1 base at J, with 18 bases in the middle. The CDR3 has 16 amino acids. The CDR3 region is CASSLASWVSNTEAFF. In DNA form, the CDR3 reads TGTGCCAGCAGCTTGGCCTCATGGGTTTCGAACACTGAAGCTTTCTTT.

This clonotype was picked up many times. The CDR3 sequence: CASSGGPYEQYF. CDR3 nucleotides: TGTGCCAGCAGCGGGGGACCCTACGAGCAGTACTTC. The chain carries TRBV2 and TRBJ2-7; TRBD2 might be the D (6 bases). The CDR3 length is 12 residues. Deletions cut 6 bases from V and 2 bases from J, with 8 bases between. In germline, CDR1 is SNHLY, CDR2 FYNNEI.